A selection of T cell receptor beta chains follows, all from one sample in a study of blood T cells in healthy people across ages. One entry per CDR3 protein, called by TCRdb with MiXCR from the 5' RACE reads. This table holds fewer than 900,000 distinct CDR3 sequences, roughly 35% found once. What was sequenced was blood. The source is a man aged 18 to 35 in good health. Each CDR3 is given with its conserved first and last residue. A D gene is named only where the DNA matches it firmly. Rows may omit the clone size; those that give it use once, few, many or a size class.

D gene: TRBD1; clone size: many; V gene: TRBV29-1; J gene: TRBJ2-1; CDR3 protein: CSVEGQGANEQFF; CDR3 DNA: TGCAGCGTTGAGGGACAGGGGGCCAATGAGCAGTTCTTC
D gene: TRBD1; clone size: .; V gene: TRBV6-2/TRBV6-3; J gene: TRBJ2-7; CDR3 protein: CASGTPVGRPGTGSYEQYF; CDR3 DNA: TGTGCCAGCGGGACTCCGGTCGGACGACCCGGGACAGGGAGCTACGAGCAGTACTTC
D gene: .; clone size: few; V gene: TRBV21-1; J gene: TRBJ2-7; CDR3 protein: CASSGGQPYEQYF; CDR3 DNA: TGTGCCAGCAGCGGAGGACAGCCCTACGAGCAGTACTTC
D gene: TRBD1; clone size: .; V gene: TRBV2; J gene: TRBJ1-2; CDR3 protein: CASRTGVVDGYTF; CDR3 DNA: TGTGCCAGCAGGACAGGGGTAGTCGATGGCTACACCTTC
D gene: .; clone size: few; V gene: TRBV4-1; J gene: TRBJ2-7; CDR3 protein: CASSQQEGYEQYF; CDR3 DNA: TGCGCCAGCAGCCAACAGGAGGGGTACGAGCAGTACTTC
D gene: .; clone size: few; V gene: TRBV25-1; J gene: TRBJ1-6; CDR3 protein: CASSNPTGYNSPLHF; CDR3 DNA: TGTGCCAGCAGTAATCCGACAGGCTATAATTCACCCCTCCACTTT
D gene: TRBD1; clone size: many; V gene: TRBV12-3/TRBV12-4; J gene: TRBJ1-2; CDR3 protein: CASSFDRADHGYTF; CDR3 DNA: TGTGCCAGCAGCTTTGACAGGGCGGACCATGGCTACACCTTC
D gene: .; clone size: .; V gene: TRBV6-1; J gene: TRBJ2-5; CDR3 protein: CASSDTVRRGTQETQYF; CDR3 DNA: TGTGCCAGCAGTGACACTGTCCGCAGGGGAACCCAAGAGACCCAGTACTTC
D gene: .; clone size: few; V gene: TRBV21-1; J gene: TRBJ1-6; CDR3 protein: CASSPWDRAYSPLHF; CDR3 DNA: TGTGCCAGCAGCCCATGGGACAGGGCCTATTCACCCCTCCACTTT
D gene: .; clone size: .; V gene: TRBV10-3; J gene: TRBJ1-2; CDR3 protein: CAISRSGGNYGYTF; CDR3 DNA: TGTGCCATCAGTCGAAGTGGGGGGAACTATGGCTACACCTTC
D gene: TRBD1; clone size: .; V gene: TRBV6-1; J gene: TRBJ1-1; CDR3 protein: CASSEVTGGEAFF; CDR3 DNA: TGTGCCAGCAGTGAAGTTACAGGGGGTGAAGCTTTCTTT
D gene: .; clone size: few; V gene: TRBV21-1; J gene: TRBJ1-5; CDR3 protein: CASSPLTGVGSLQPQHF; CDR3 DNA: TGTGCCAGCAGCCCACTAACGGGGGTTGGATCTCTTCAGCCCCAGCATTTT
D gene: .; clone size: few; V gene: TRBV2; J gene: TRBJ2-7; CDR3 protein: CASNPGRTSYEQYF; CDR3 DNA: TGTGCCAGCAACCCGGGACGGACGTCCTACGAGCAGTACTTC
D gene: TRBD2; clone size: .; V gene: TRBV7-2; J gene: TRBJ2-1; CDR3 protein: CASSISGGTYNEQFF; CDR3 DNA: TGTGCCAGCAGCATTAGCGGGGGGACCTACAATGAGCAGTTCTTC
D gene: .; clone size: .; V gene: TRBV3-1; J gene: TRBJ2-3; CDR3 protein: CASSQDWRGQDTQYF; CDR3 DNA: TGTGCCAGCAGCCAAGACTGGCGGGGTCAGGATACGCAGTATTTT
D gene: TRBD1; clone size: .; V gene: TRBV20-1; J gene: TRBJ2-7; CDR3 protein: CSARAVVGGRSSYEQYF; CDR3 DNA: TGCAGTGCTAGAGCTGTCGTAGGGGGCAGGAGCTCCTACGAGCAGTACTTC
D gene: TRBD1; clone size: many; V gene: TRBV20-1; J gene: TRBJ2-1; CDR3 protein: CSAPPGQVGNEQFF; CDR3 DNA: TGCAGTGCCCCCCCGGGACAGGTGGGCAATGAGCAGTTCTTC
D gene: .; clone size: .; V gene: TRBV4-3; J gene: TRBJ1-1; CDR3 protein: CASSQDVRAGTEAFF; CDR3 DNA: TGCGCCAGCAGCCAAGACGTTAGGGCGGGCACTGAAGCTTTCTTT
D gene: TRBD2; clone size: .; V gene: TRBV25-1; J gene: TRBJ2-7; CDR3 protein: CASATSGGAYEQYF; CDR3 DNA: TGTGCCAGCGCTACTAGCGGGGGAGCCTACGAGCAGTACTTC
D gene: .; clone size: .; V gene: TRBV5-8; J gene: TRBJ1-3; CDR3 protein: CASSLGPESSGNTIYF; CDR3 DNA: TGTGCCAGCAGCCTTGGACCGGAATCCTCTGGAAACACCATATATTTT